This T cell receptor (beta chain) was sequenced for a study of neurological immune-mediated disorders. Time point in this sample: technical triplicate 2. This clonotype was picked up many times. The antigen remains unidentified. The CDR3 consists of 14 residues. Trimming at V came to 7 bases and at J to 8 bases, leaving 9 bases not matched to a gene. Germline V gene sequence: CDR1 ENHRY, CDR2 SYGVKD. TCRdb redid the calling of the 5' RACE reads with MiXCR, one entry per CDR3 protein. This table has roughly 61,000 distinct CDR3 sequences, nearly 25% appearing once. Study observations and caveats: HTLV-1-associated myelopathy had the most TCR clonal expansion, while multiple sclerosis had the least, a level that fell below healthy controls.

This TCR was recovered from a man between 60 and 75 years old with HTLV-1-associated myelopathy (HAM/TSP). The chain has TRBV10-3 and TRBJ2-1; TRBD1 matches at 9 bases. Sequencing was done on a sample of PBMCs. The CDR3 nucleotides are TGTGCCATCAACTCCGGGACAGGGATCGATGAGCAGTTCTTC. Its translation is CAINSGTGIDEQFF.